This T cell receptor (beta chain) originates from a study of blood T cell repertoires in COVID-19. Looking at the study overall: There were acute and convalescent COVID-19 samples, and they came from the United States, Italy and Spain. PBMCs, B-cell-depleted T cells, or T cells provided the cDNA or gDNA that made up the material.

V shed 3 bases, J shed 2 bases, and the junction held 2 bases outside the gene matches. From germline, CDR1 is MNHEY and CDR2 SMNVEV (reference sequence). CDR3 length equals 14 residues. Participants spanned ages about 18 to 100 years and resided in 20 to 30 US areas. Two negative PCRs, clearance, or symptom resolution characterized the recovered Cohort 3 donors. This table comes from immunoSEQ multiplex PCR, and its TCRdb copy is limited to in-frame clones, with some not included. The sample consists of more than 300,000 clones, 85% to 90% of them appearing once. The TCR originated in a woman under 30 who had recovered from COVID-19. The chain combines TRBV27 with TRBJ2-7; TRBD1 aligns across 9 bases. Sequencing was done on a sample of PBMCs or T cells enriched from blood (not recorded which). CDR3 protein: CASSFRDRAYEQYF. CDR3 bases: TGTGCCAGCAGTTTCCGGGACAGGGCCTACGAGCAGTACTTC.